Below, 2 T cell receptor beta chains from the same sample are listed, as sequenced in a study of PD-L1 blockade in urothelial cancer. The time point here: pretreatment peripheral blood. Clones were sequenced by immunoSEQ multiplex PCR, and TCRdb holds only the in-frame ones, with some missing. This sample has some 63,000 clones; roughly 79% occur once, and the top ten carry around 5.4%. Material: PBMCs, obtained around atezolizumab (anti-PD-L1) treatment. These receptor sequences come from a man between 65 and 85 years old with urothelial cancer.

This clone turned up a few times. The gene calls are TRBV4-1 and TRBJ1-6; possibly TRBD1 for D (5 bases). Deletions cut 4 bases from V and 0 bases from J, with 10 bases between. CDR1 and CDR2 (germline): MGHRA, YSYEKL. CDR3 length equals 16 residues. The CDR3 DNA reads TGCGCCAGCAGCCCAGGCCAGGGCTCCTATAATTCACCCCTCCACTTT. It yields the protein CASSPGQGSYNSPLHF.

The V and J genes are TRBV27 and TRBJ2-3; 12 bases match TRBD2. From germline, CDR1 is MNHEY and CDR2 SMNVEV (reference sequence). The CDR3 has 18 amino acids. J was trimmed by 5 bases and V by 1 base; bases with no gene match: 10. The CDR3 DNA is TGTGCCAGCAGTTTATTTGGACGACTAGCGGGAGAGAGAGATACGCAGTATTTT. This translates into CASSLFGRLAGERDTQYF.